Listed below are T cell receptor beta chains from one sample, sequenced in a study of cytomegalovirus exposure and HLA in healthy donors. The assay was immunoSEQ multiplex PCR, and TCRdb's table has in-frame clones only and misses some. The sample's table shows about 48,000 clones. Sequenced: PBMCs. The receptors derive from a male donor in good health and CMV-seropositive. Each CDR3 is given with its conserved first and last residue. D genes are given only for firm matches.

J gene: TRBJ2-5; V gene: TRBV13; D gene: TRBD2; CDR3 DNA: TGTGCCAGCAGCTTAGCTCGGGGGGGGGAGGAGACCCAGTACTTC; CDR3 protein: CASSLARGGEETQYF
J gene: TRBJ1-5; V gene: TRBV11-1; D gene: TRBD1; CDR3 DNA: TGTGCCAGCAGCACAGGACAGGGTCCCTTCCGTGGCAATCAGCCCCAGCATTTT; CDR3 protein: CASSTGQGPFRGNQPQHF
J gene: TRBJ1-5; V gene: TRBV18; D gene: TRBD1; CDR3 DNA: TGTGCCAGCTCACCACCCACAGGGGGTTATAGCAATCAGCCCCAGCATTTT; CDR3 protein: CASSPPTGGYSNQPQHF
J gene: TRBJ1-3; V gene: TRBV5-1; D gene: -; CDR3 DNA: TGCGCCAGCAGTTTCGCTGGAAACACCATATATTTT; CDR3 protein: CASSFAGNTIYF
J gene: TRBJ1-5; V gene: TRBV7-2; D gene: -; CDR3 DNA: TGTGCCAGCAGCCTACAGGGTTACAGCAATCAGCCCCAGCATTTT; CDR3 protein: CASSLQGYSNQPQHF
J gene: TRBJ2-1; V gene: TRBV5-6; D gene: TRBD2; CDR3 DNA: TGTGCCAGCAGCTTGTTCGCCGCGGGGGGATACAATGAGCAGTTCTTC; CDR3 protein: CASSLFAAGGYNEQFF
J gene: TRBJ1-2; V gene: TRBV5-6; D gene: -; CDR3 DNA: TGTGCCAGCAGCTTGGCTAATACCTACCCAAAACCTAGGTATGGCTACACCTTC; CDR3 protein: CASSLANTYPKPRYGYTF
J gene: TRBJ2-3; V gene: TRBV21-1; D gene: -; CDR3 DNA: TGTGCCAGCACCTTAAGGGGAGCAGGGGCAGATACGCAGTATTTT; CDR3 protein: CASTLRGAGADTQYF
J gene: TRBJ1-2; V gene: TRBV11-2; D gene: TRBD1; CDR3 DNA: TGTGCCAGCAGCTCGAGGACAGGGGCGAACTATGGCTACACCTTC; CDR3 protein: CASSSRTGANYGYTF
J gene: TRBJ2-7; V gene: TRBV29-1; D gene: -; CDR3 DNA: TGCAGCGTGACCTGGGACACCGATTACGAGCAGTACTTC; CDR3 protein: CSVTWDTDYEQYF
J gene: TRBJ2-1; V gene: TRBV7-3; D gene: TRBD2; CDR3 DNA: TGTGCCAGCAGTTTTGGCCCTAGCGGTGAATCCTACAATGAGCAGTTCTTC; CDR3 protein: CASSFGPSGESYNEQFF
J gene: TRBJ1-2; V gene: TRBV18; D gene: -; CDR3 DNA: TGTGCCAGCTCACCATTTGGGGTCAGGGACATTCTAAACTATGGCTACACCTTC; CDR3 protein: CASSPFGVRDILNYGYTF
J gene: TRBJ2-2; V gene: TRBV7-9; D gene: -; CDR3 DNA: TGTGCCAGCCCCCCCAGCACCGGGGAGCTGTTTTTT; CDR3 protein: CASPPSTGELFF
J gene: TRBJ2-1; V gene: TRBV10-3; D gene: TRBD1; CDR3 DNA: TGTGCCATCAGAACCGGGACAGGGGAATACAATGAGCAGTTCTTC; CDR3 protein: CAIRTGTGEYNEQFF
J gene: TRBJ2-7; V gene: TRBV27; D gene: -; CDR3 DNA: TGTGCCAGCAGTTTAGGGCTTGGGGGGATGGAGCAGTACTTC; CDR3 protein: CASSLGLGGMEQYF
J gene: TRBJ2-1; V gene: TRBV19; D gene: TRBD1; CDR3 DNA: TGTGCCAGTAAGGGCCGACAGGGGGCTTTTGAGCAGTTCTTC; CDR3 protein: CASKGRQGAFEQFF
J gene: TRBJ2-1; V gene: TRBV11-2; D gene: -; CDR3 DNA: TGTGCCAGCAGCTTGGGGCAATACAATGAGCAGTTCTTC; CDR3 protein: CASSLGQYNEQFF
J gene: TRBJ2-1; V gene: TRBV12-5; D gene: -; CDR3 DNA: TGTGCTAGTGGTTTGGAGGTAATTGGGCGGAGGGATGAGCAGTTCTTC; CDR3 protein: CASGLEVIGRRDEQFF
J gene: TRBJ2-1; V gene: TRBV9; D gene: -; CDR3 DNA: TGTGCCAGCAGCGTAGGCGGGGTTCAGGAGGATGAGCAGTTCTTC; CDR3 protein: CASSVGGVQEDEQFF
J gene: TRBJ2-7; V gene: TRBV5-1; D gene: -; CDR3 DNA: TGCGCCAGCAGCTTGGTAGGGGGAAACTCCTACGAGCAGTACTTC; CDR3 protein: CASSLVGGNSYEQYF
J gene: TRBJ2-7; V gene: TRBV19; D gene: TRBD1; CDR3 DNA: TGTGCCAGTAGTCCCGGACAGGGAGCCTACGAGCAGTACTTC; CDR3 protein: CASSPGQGAYEQYF
J gene: TRBJ1-1; V gene: TRBV19; D gene: -; CDR3 DNA: TGTGCCAGTACCGATTTGACAGGAAAAATCACTGAAGCTTTCTTT; CDR3 protein: CASTDLTGKITEAFF
J gene: TRBJ2-5; V gene: TRBV7-9; D gene: -; CDR3 DNA: TGTGCCAGCAGCTTAAGGACCGGACAGGCGGATCGGGAGCAGTACTTC; CDR3 protein: CASSLRTGQADREQYF
J gene: TRBJ2-2; V gene: TRBV6-6; D gene: -; CDR3 DNA: TGTGCCAGCAGTTACGGGGGGGGGCCCGGGGAGCTGTTTTTT; CDR3 protein: CASSYGGGPGELFF
J gene: TRBJ2-2; V gene: TRBV6-4; D gene: -; CDR3 DNA: TGTGCCAGCCGGGAGCTCTCGAACACCGGGGAGCTGTTTTTT; CDR3 protein: CASRELSNTGELFF
J gene: TRBJ1-6; V gene: TRBV5-1; D gene: -; CDR3 DNA: TGCGCCAGCAGCTTGGAAGGGGCCAGGTCACCCCTCCACTTT; CDR3 protein: CASSLEGARSPLHF
J gene: TRBJ2-3; V gene: TRBV7-2; D gene: -; CDR3 DNA: TGTGCCAGCAGCAAGTTAGGAGGCACAGATACGCAGTATTTT; CDR3 protein: CASSKLGGTDTQYF
J gene: TRBJ2-1; V gene: TRBV28; D gene: TRBD1; CDR3 DNA: TGTGCCAGTACAGGGGGCTTTTACAATGAGCAGTTCTTC; CDR3 protein: CASTGGFYNEQFF
J gene: TRBJ1-1; V gene: TRBV7-9; D gene: -; CDR3 DNA: TGTGCCAGCAGGGCAGAACAGGGTTACACTGAAGCTTTCTTT; CDR3 protein: CASRAEQGYTEAFF
J gene: TRBJ2-1; V gene: TRBV7-3; D gene: -; CDR3 DNA: TGTGCCAGCAGCTCATCAGGGGGGAATGAGCAGTTCTTC; CDR3 protein: CASSSSGGNEQFF
J gene: TRBJ1-1; V gene: TRBV19; D gene: -; CDR3 DNA: TGTGCCAGTAGTATTCAGGGTGGGGCTGAAGCTTTCTTT; CDR3 protein: CASSIQGGAEAFF
J gene: TRBJ1-1; V gene: TRBV4-1; D gene: -; CDR3 DNA: TGCGCCAGCAGCCAGAAATCGGTGAACACTGAAGCTTTCTTT; CDR3 protein: CASSQKSVNTEAFF
J gene: TRBJ2-5; V gene: TRBV6-5; D gene: -; CDR3 DNA: TGTGCCAGCAGTTCTACGGGGATGCAGACCCAGTACTTC; CDR3 protein: CASSSTGMQTQYF
J gene: TRBJ2-7; V gene: TRBV15; D gene: TRBD2; CDR3 DNA: TGTGCCACCAGCAGAGCATATTTTAGCGGGGGGATCGACGAGCAGTACTTC; CDR3 protein: CATSRAYFSGGIDEQYF
J gene: TRBJ2-4; V gene: TRBV4-1; D gene: TRBD2; CDR3 DNA: TGCGCCAGCAGCCCCGGCTATCAGCGGGGGGGAGCCAAAAACATTCAGTACTTC; CDR3 protein: CASSPGYQRGGAKNIQYF
J gene: TRBJ2-3; V gene: TRBV6-6; D gene: TRBD2; CDR3 DNA: TGTGCCAGCAGTTACTCTTCAGCGGGGGGGACAGATACGCAGTATTTT; CDR3 protein: CASSYSSAGGTDTQYF
J gene: TRBJ1-1; V gene: TRBV21-1; D gene: -; CDR3 DNA: TGTGCCAGCAGCAAAAGGGGGAACACTGAAGCTTTCTTT; CDR3 protein: CASSKRGNTEAFF
J gene: TRBJ1-3; V gene: TRBV30; D gene: -; CDR3 DNA: TGTGCCTGGAGCAAGACAGGTCTGTGGAACACCATATATTTT; CDR3 protein: CAWSKTGLWNTIYF
J gene: TRBJ2-6; V gene: TRBV5-4; D gene: TRBD1; CDR3 DNA: TGTGCCAGCAGCGACCTCGAGGGGGCCGCCTCTGGGGCCAACGTCCTGACTTTC; CDR3 protein: CASSDLEGAASGANVLTF
J gene: TRBJ2-1; V gene: TRBV4-1; D gene: -; CDR3 DNA: TGCGCCAGCAGCCGCGGCCCAGGGGAAACCACCGCCTACAATGAGCAGTTCTTC; CDR3 protein: CASSRGPGETTAYNEQFF
J gene: TRBJ1-3; V gene: TRBV19; D gene: -; CDR3 DNA: TGTGCCAGGGACAATCGAAGGAGCTCTGGAAACACCATATATTTT; CDR3 protein: CARDNRRSSGNTIYF
J gene: TRBJ2-1; V gene: TRBV19; D gene: TRBD2; CDR3 DNA: TGTGCCAGTACCGTTAGGGGGGCGGGGGGACCCTACAATGAGCAGTTCTTC; CDR3 protein: CASTVRGAGGPYNEQFF
J gene: TRBJ2-2; V gene: TRBV18; D gene: -; CDR3 DNA: TGTGCCAGCTTCTGGACAGCGAACACCGGGGAGCTGTTTTTT; CDR3 protein: CASFWTANTGELFF
J gene: TRBJ2-7; V gene: TRBV9; D gene: -; CDR3 DNA: TGTGCCAGCAGCCAGTCCAGCAGGATCCACGAGCAGTACTTC; CDR3 protein: CASSQSSRIHEQYF
J gene: TRBJ2-2; V gene: TRBV10-3; D gene: -; CDR3 DNA: TGTGCCATCAGTGTAAACACCGGGGAGCTGTTTTTT; CDR3 protein: CAISVNTGELFF
J gene: TRBJ2-7; V gene: TRBV4-1; D gene: -; CDR3 DNA: TGCGCCAGCAGCCAAGATTCGGCGGAGCTTTCTTTCTACGAGCAGTACTTC; CDR3 protein: CASSQDSAELSFYEQYF
J gene: TRBJ1-2; V gene: TRBV30; D gene: -; CDR3 DNA: TGTGCCTTGGGGGCGTACAACTATGGCTACACCTTC; CDR3 protein: CALGAYNYGYTF
J gene: TRBJ2-7; V gene: TRBV27; D gene: -; CDR3 DNA: TGTGCCAGCAGTCCCAGTGGTGGCTACGAGCAGTACTTC; CDR3 protein: CASSPSGGYEQYF
J gene: TRBJ2-7; V gene: TRBV11-2; D gene: -; CDR3 DNA: TGTGCCAGCAGGGACAGAGCCTACGAGCAGTACTTC; CDR3 protein: CASRDRAYEQYF
J gene: TRBJ2-5; V gene: TRBV6-5; D gene: TRBD1; CDR3 DNA: TGTGCCAGCTTTCCGGGACAGATGGGAGAGACCCAGTACTTC; CDR3 protein: CASFPGQMGETQYF
J gene: TRBJ2-3; V gene: TRBV27; D gene: TRBD2; CDR3 DNA: TGTGCCAGCAGTACTAGCGGGGGGATCGTCACAGATACGCAGTATTTT; CDR3 protein: CASSTSGGIVTDTQYF
J gene: TRBJ2-7; V gene: TRBV28; D gene: -; CDR3 DNA: TGTGCCAGCAGACTAAAACAGGGCTACGAGCAGTACTTC; CDR3 protein: CASRLKQGYEQYF